Following are 17 T cell receptor beta chains from one sample sequenced in a study of T cells after yellow fever vaccination. MiXCR was run by TCRdb on the 5' RACE reads, yielding one entry per CDR3 protein. Of 300,000 to 350,000 distinct CDR3 sequences listed, about 4% are singletons. The material sequenced was PBMCs, taken 5 days after the yellow fever booster vaccination. These receptors were collected from a man between 18 and 29 years old who received the YFV17D yellow fever vaccine.

The rearrangement links TRBV7-2 to TRBJ1-6; no firm D call. This CDR3 contains 12 residues. In germline, CDR1 is SGHTA, CDR2 FQGNSA. V was clipped by 3 bases and J by 6 bases, with 3 bases between them. CDR3 DNA: TGTGCCAGCAGCTTTTTTAATTCACCCCTCCACTTT. As protein: CASSFFNSPLHF.

The table lists this clonotype with many counts. V is TRBV10-3 and J is TRBJ2-5, with 8 bases lining up with TRBD2. The CDR3 consists of 14 residues. Per the germline V gene, CDR1 is ENHRY and CDR2 is SYGVKD. J was trimmed by 5 bases and V by 2 bases; bases with no gene match: 4. In DNA, the CDR3 is TGTGCCATCAGTGAGGGGACTAGAAGGGAGACCCAGTACTTC. It yields the protein CAISEGTRRETQYF.

The chain links TRBV3-1 to TRBJ2-2; D remains ambiguous. Germline V gives CDR1 LGHDT, CDR2 YNNKEL (reference sequence). This CDR3 contains 12 residues. Trimming took 6 bases from V and 6 from J, leaving 8 bases between them. The CDR3: CASRLLAGELFF. Written as DNA, the CDR3 is TGTGCCAGCAGACTTCTCGCCGGGGAGCTGTTTTTT.

This clonotype came up many times. The chain combines TRBV6-5 with TRBJ2-7; D possibly corresponds to TRBD2 (5 bases). CDR1 is MNHEY, CDR2 SVGAGI, per germline. The CDR3 has 13 amino acids. V lost 7 bases and J lost 7, with 17 bases in between. CDR3 coding DNA: TGTGCCAGCACCTACCGTCGGGGTGGAGAGCAGTACTTC. Residues: CASTYRRGGEQYF.

The table lists this clonotype with a few counts. In DNA form, the CDR3 reads TGTGCCAGCTCACCGCCTGGACGCTCTGGAAACACCATATATTTT. It yields the protein CASSPPGRSGNTIYF. The chain is built from TRBV18 and TRBJ1-3; D call uncertain. With 3 bases removed from V and 0 bases from J, the gap between germline ends came to 9 bases. The CDR3 length is 15 residues. In germline, CDR1 is KGHSH, CDR2 LQKENI.

There are a few counts of this clonotype. The chain uses TRBV29-1 and TRBJ2-3; D possibly corresponds to TRBD1 (5 bases). CDR1 is SQVTM, CDR2 ANQGSEA, per germline. The V end lost 2 bases, the J end lost 3 bases, and 6 bases lay between the germline ends. The CDR3 sequence is 12 residues long. In DNA form, the CDR3 reads TGCAGCGTTGAAAGGGGAACAGATACGCAGTATTTT. Protein sequence: CSVERGTDTQYF.

The chain couples TRBV7-2 to TRBJ2-3, with TRBD2 as a possible D gene (6 bases). The CDR3 contains 15 residues. Trimming shortened V by 5 bases and J by 6 bases, and 18 bases separated the two germline ends. Germline CDR1 reads SGHTA; CDR2 reads FQGNSA. In DNA form, the CDR3 reads TGTGCCAGCAGCCAACCCCGGGACTCCCCGGATACGCAGTATTTT. Encoded protein: CASSQPRDSPDTQYF.

There are many counts of this clonotype. Here the CDR3 reads CASSFRGRSTDTQYF. The CDR3 DNA follows: TGTGCCAGCAGCTTCCGAGGGAGAAGCACAGATACGCAGTATTTT. The V gene is TRBV11-2, the J gene TRBJ2-3; D may be TRBD2 (5 bases). CDR3 length equals 15 residues. V was shortened by 3 bases and J by 0 bases, with 10 bases between the two germline ends. Per the germline V gene, CDR1 is SGHAT and CDR2 is FQNNGV.

This clonotype came up many times. J is TRBJ2-2 and V is TRBV13, with D possibly being TRBD1 (6 bases). The V gene lost 5 bases and the J gene lost 0 bases, with 13 bases spanning the gap. This CDR3 has 16 amino acids. CDR1 and CDR2 (germline): PRHDT, FYEKMQ (reference sequence). CDR3 coding DNA: TGTGCCAGCAGCCCGACAGGCACCGCGAACACCGGGGAGCTGTTTTTT. It specifies CASSPTGTANTGELFF.

This chain links TRBV5-1 with TRBJ2-7; 7 bases line up with TRBD1. The V gene's germline CDR1 is SGHRS and CDR2 YFSETQ. With 4 bases clipped from V and 2 bases from J, the junction kept 6 bases outside the gene matches. CDR3 length: 14 residues. CDR3 in DNA: TGCGCCAGCAGCGATCGACAGGGCCCCTACGAGCAGTACTTC. This gives the protein CASSDRQGPYEQYF.

This clonotype was recorded at least ten times. This sequence joins TRBV6-2 or TRBV6-3 and TRBJ2-1, with 9 bases that match TRBD2. Per germline, CDR1 MNHEY and CDR2 SVGEGT. This CDR3 contains 15 residues. V lost 0 bases and J lost 3; bases outside the gene matches: 0. CDR3 in DNA: TGTGCCAGCAGTTACTCTAGCGGGGGCTACAATGAGCAGTTCTTC. Its translation is CASSYSSGGYNEQFF.

This clonotype was recorded a few times. The CDR3 nucleotides read TGCAGTGCTACGACCAGGGGGAATACGCAGTATTTT. This translates into CSATTRGNTQYF. The chain joins TRBV20-1 to TRBJ2-3; TRBD1 matches 7 bases. Germline-derived CDR1 and CDR2 are DFQATT and SNEGSKA (reference sequence). This CDR3 is 12 amino acids long. Trimming cost V 4 bases and J 7 bases; bases outside gene matches: 5.

This chain links TRBV20-1 with TRBJ2-5; 11 bases are a match to TRBD2. Per the germline V gene, CDR1 is DFQATT and CDR2 is SNEGSKA (reference sequence). V was clipped by 0 bases and J by 4 bases; unmatched bases: 1. The CDR3 runs to 14 residues. CDR3 bases: TGCAGTGCTAGAGATGGACTAGCGGGAGAGACCCAGTACTTC. As protein: CSARDGLAGETQYF.

This CDR3 reads CASSFGSIRQSYEQYV. CDR3 sequence (DNA): TGTGCCAGCAGTTTTGGTTCTATTAGACAATCCTACGAGCAGTACGTC. The chain carries TRBV28 and TRBJ2-7; D is unclear. V shed 3 bases and J shed 1 base, with 16 bases lying between them. The CDR3 is 16 amino acids. Germline V gives CDR1 MDHEN, CDR2 SYDVKM.

This clonotype showed up just a few times. V usage is TRBV3-2 and J usage is TRBJ2-1. TRBV3-2 is noted as a pseudogene. The CDR3 loop spans 16 amino acids. CDR3 bases: TGTGCCAGCAGCCAAGCTGTGGGTCGGACCTACAATGAGCAGTTCTTC. The encoded protein is CASSQAVGRTYNEQFF.

The V and J genes are TRBV5-1 and TRBJ2-7; 8 bases map to TRBD1. Trimming cost V 2 bases and J 2 bases; bases outside gene matches: 6. Germline lookup yields CDR1 SGHRS and CDR2 YFSETQ. CDR3 length equals 15 residues. In DNA form, the CDR3 reads TGCGCCAGCAGCTTAGGTGGGACAGGACCCTACGAGCAGTACTTC. Translated, it gives CASSLGGTGPYEQYF.

This clonotype turned up a few times. The chain links TRBV11-1 to TRBJ2-2; D not resolved. The CDR3 runs to 13 residues. The V and J ends lost 2 bases and 7 bases respectively, with 8 bases between them. CDR1 and CDR2 (germline): SGHAT, FQDESV (reference sequence). Written as DNA, the CDR3 is TGTGCCAGCAGCTTAAGATTTGACGGGGAGCTGTTTTTT. Translation gives CASSLRFDGELFF.